This TCR beta chain was sequenced during a study of patients with pleural tuberculosis. MiXCR was run by TCRdb on the reads, yielding one entry per CDR3 protein. The sample carries tens of thousands of distinct CDR3 sequences, about 6.8% recorded once. The CDR3 has 16 residues. V was pared by 3 bases and J by 1 base, with 7 bases of the junction left unmatched. CDR1 and CDR2 (germline): DFQATT, SNEGSKA (reference sequence). Many counts were recorded for this clonotype. The receptor was derived from a human donor with pleural tuberculosis. The V call is TRBV20-1, the J call TRBJ1-3, with 9 nucleotides matching TRBD1. The CDR3 is CSASDRGVGSGNTIYF. The CDR3 bases are TGCAGTGCTAGTGACAGGGGGGTGGGATCTGGAAACACCATATATTTT.